These 21 T cell receptor beta chains were all obtained from the same sample, sequenced in a study of T cell responses to AZD1222 COVID-19 vaccine. Some clones are missing from TCRdb's copy, which holds only in-frame ones; the method was immunoSEQ multiplex PCR. Found here are under 200,000 clones, about 92% of them singletons; the top ten hold about 3.9%. The starting material was peripheral blood, obtained on day 0 of AZD1222 vaccination. These receptors came from an adult in good health.

The chain joins TRBV10-1 to TRBJ2-5; D tentatively reads TRBD1 or TRBD2 (5 bases each). The CDR3 is made up of 18 amino acids. V dropped 9 bases and J dropped 1 base, with 27 bases sitting between them. The germline V gene has CDR1 WNHNN and CDR2 SYGVQD (reference sequence). Written as DNA, the CDR3 is TGCGCCAGAACCTCCTGGGACCCAGAGAGGGCCTCCCAAGAGACCCAGTACTTC. Residues: CARTSWDPERASQETQYF.

V and J are TRBV5-1 and TRBJ2-7, with D unclear. The CDR3 has 15 residues. CDR1 SGHRS and CDR2 YFSETQ come from the germline V gene. V was trimmed by 0 bases and J by 2 bases, leaving 12 bases between them. In DNA, the CDR3 is TGCGCCAGCAGCTTGGGGGCAGGATGGACCTACGAGCAGTACTTC. This gives the protein CASSLGAGWTYEQYF.

This sequence joins TRBV7-9 and TRBJ2-2; D is unclear. Looked up from germline, CDR1 is SEHNR and CDR2 is FQNEAQ (reference sequence). The CDR3 length is 16 residues. V was cut by 4 bases and J by 1 base, with 13 bases left in between. The CDR3 reads CASSSLRVMNTGELFF. The CDR3 bases are TGTGCCAGCAGCTCGTTAAGGGTAATGAACACCGGGGAGCTGTTTTTT.

The chain is built from TRBV5-4 and TRBJ1-4; 7 nucleotides match TRBD1. Trimming took 5 bases from V and 10 from J; bases not matched to a gene: 20. Germline V gene sequence: CDR1 SGHNT, CDR2 YYREEE (reference sequence). The CDR3 spans 17 residues. The CDR3 region has the DNA TGTGCCAGCAGGGTGGACGCTCGGGACAGTAGACGGGGAAAACTGTTTTTT. Encoded protein: CASRVDARDSRRGKLFF.

V gene TRBV18 combines with J gene TRBJ2-1, with 7 positions matching TRBD2. This CDR3 is 16 amino acids long. The V gene end was trimmed by 2 bases and the J gene end by 2 bases; junction bases not matched to a gene: 6. The germline CDR1 and CDR2 sequences are KGHSH and LQKENI. The CDR3 coding sequence is TGTGCCAGCTCACCATTCGCGGGAGCCCCCTACAATGAGCAGTTCTTC. It specifies CASSPFAGAPYNEQFF.

The chain is built from TRBV30 and TRBJ1-1; no reliable D call. V lost 0 bases, J lost 8 bases, and 7 bases lay in between. CDR3 size: 11 residues. Per germline, CDR1 GTSNPN and CDR2 SVGIG (reference sequence). The CDR3 DNA sequence: TGTGCCTGGAGTGTACTAGCGGAAGCTTTCTTT. Amino acid sequence: CAWSVLAEAFF.

The chain is built from TRBV5-4 and TRBJ1-4; 9 bases align to TRBD1. The CDR3 contains 16 residues. V shed 0 bases, J shed 7 bases, and the junction held 7 bases outside the gene matches. The germline V gene encodes CDR1 SGHNT and CDR2 YYREEE (reference sequence). The CDR3 DNA follows: TGTGCCAGCAGCTTGGGGCCACCGGGACAGGGTGAAAAACTGTTTTTT. It specifies CASSLGPPGQGEKLFF.

The chain links TRBV7-6 to TRBJ1-2, with D hard to call. The CDR3 consists of 13 residues. Trimming removed 2 bases from V and 6 bases from J, with 10 bases in between. Germline V gene sequence: CDR1 SGHVS, CDR2 FNYEAQ. CDR3 nucleotide sequence: TGTGCCAGCAGCTTATTTGCTGGGGATGGCTACACCTTC. Encoded protein: CASSLFAGDGYTF. Complete variable domain (other parts from reference TRBV7-6 and TRBJ1-2): GAGVSQSPRYKVTKRGQDVALRCDPISGHVSLYWYRQALGQGPEFLTYFNYEAQQDKSGLPNDRFSAERPEGSISTLTIQRTEQRDSAMYRCASSLFAGDGYTFGSGTRLTVV.

CDR3 sequence: CASSDRQGQETQYF. The CDR3 DNA is TGTGCCAGCTCGGACCGACAGGGACAAGAGACCCAGTACTTC. The genes are TRBV18 and TRBJ2-5; 7 nucleotides agree with TRBD1. V gave up 6 bases and J gave up 2 bases; unmatched junction bases: 6. There are 14 residues in the CDR3. Germline assignment: CDR1 KGHSH and CDR2 LQKENI.

V gene TRBV15 combines with J gene TRBJ1-1, with a possible D match to TRBD1 (5 bases). This CDR3 is 15 amino acids long. The germline CDR1 and CDR2 sequences are LNHNV and YYDKDF (reference sequence). V was pared by 3 bases and J by 1 base, with 12 bases between. CDR3 region: CATSRWGEANTEAFF. CDR3 bases: TGTGCCACCAGCAGGTGGGGGGAGGCGAACACTGAAGCTTTCTTT.

The chain employs TRBV11-2 and TRBJ1-1; 7 positions match TRBD1. Germline loops: CDR1 SGHAT, CDR2 FQNNGV. The CDR3 is 14 residues long. The J segment lost 4 bases and the V segment lost 5 bases, leaving 7 bases of the junction unmatched. CDR3: CASSPTGRGTEAFF. CDR3 bases: TGTGCCAGCAGCCCGACAGGGAGAGGCACTGAAGCTTTCTTT.

V is TRBV7-2 and J is TRBJ2-7; TRBD2 might be the D (6 bases). CDR1 and CDR2 (germline): SGHTA, FQGNSA. The germline V and J ends were trimmed by 5 bases and 0 bases, with 17 bases remaining between them. The CDR3 extends over 16 amino acids. This CDR3 reads CASSAWGGLSSYEQYF. CDR3 nucleotide sequence: TGTGCCAGCAGCGCCTGGGGAGGACTCAGCTCCTACGAGCAGTACTTC. The full variable domain, its missing parts supplied by reference TRBV7-2 and TRBJ2-7, is GAGVSQSPSNKVTEKGKDVELRCDPISGHTALYWYRQSLGQGLEFLIYFQGNSAPDKSGLPSDRFSAERTGGSVSTLTIQRTQQEDSAVYLCASSAWGGLSSYEQYFGPGTRLTVT.

The chain recombines TRBV2 with TRBJ2-1; 8 bases are a match to TRBD2. Trimming at V came to 9 bases and at J to 8 bases, leaving 9 bases not matched to a gene. Germline assignment: CDR1 SNHLY and CDR2 FYNNEI. The CDR3 runs to 13 residues. For the CDR3, the DNA is TGTGCCAGGGTCGGACTAGCCGGTGATGAGCAGTTCTTC. It yields the protein CARVGLAGDEQFF.

This chain links TRBV6-5 with TRBJ1-5; no definite D call. V lost 2 bases, J lost 6 bases, and 8 bases lay in between. The CDR3 extends over 13 amino acids. Germline-derived CDR1 and CDR2 are MNHEY and SVGAGI. The CDR3 DNA is TGTGCCAGCAGTTACGGGGATAGTCAGCCCCAGCATTTT. This gives the protein CASSYGDSQPQHF.

In its sample, this clone was seen a few times. The chain employs TRBV5-6 and TRBJ1-2; 7 nucleotides agree with TRBD1. In germline, CDR1 is SGHDT, CDR2 YYEEEE. The CDR3 sequence is 15 residues long. Trimming at V came to 0 bases and at J to 8 bases, leaving 10 bases not matched to a gene. In nucleotides, the CDR3 is TGTGCCAGCAGCTTGGGGGTTTGGGACAGAAGAGGCTACACCTTC. This gives the protein CASSLGVWDRRGYTF.

The rearrangement joins TRBV10-2 to TRBJ2-1; 8 bases align to TRBD2. The CDR3 has 16 residues. The J segment lost 8 bases and the V segment lost 4 bases, leaving 13 bases of the junction unmatched. The germline gives CDR1 WSHSY, CDR2 SAAADI. CDR3 residues: CASSAAGTSGADEQFF. Written as DNA, the CDR3 is TGCGCCAGCAGTGCGGCCGGGACTAGTGGGGCAGATGAGCAGTTCTTC.

The chain combines TRBV19 with TRBJ1-5; 7 bases agree with TRBD1. With 3 bases clipped from V and 1 base from J, the junction kept 3 bases outside the gene matches. This CDR3 has 15 residues. From germline, CDR1 is LNHDA and CDR2 SQIVND (reference sequence). CDR3 residues: CASSIGTESNQPQHF. The CDR3 nucleotides are TGTGCCAGTAGTATTGGGACAGAAAGCAATCAGCCCCAGCATTTT.

The V gene is TRBV10-2, the J gene TRBJ2-2, with 7 bases lining up with TRBD1. The CDR3 loop spans 16 amino acids. V lost 7 bases, J lost 3 bases, and 11 bases stayed unmatched. Germline V lookup: CDR1 WSHSY, CDR2 SAAADI. The CDR3 DNA reads as TGCGCCAGCAAAAAATTTACAGGGGCGGACACCGGGGAGCTGTTTTTT. This encodes CASKKFTGADTGELFF.

In this sample, this clone turned up a few times. The V and J genes are TRBV6-5 and TRBJ2-7; tentative D call: TRBD1 (6 bases). This CDR3 is built from 14 residues. V was trimmed by 7 bases and J by 1 base, leaving 14 bases between them. CDR1 is MNHEY and CDR2 is SVGAGI in the germline V gene. The CDR3 coding sequence is TGTGCCAGCATGACAGGCCGAAGGTCCTACGAGCAGTACTTC. This sequence encodes CASMTGRRSYEQYF.

This clone was recorded only once. The gene calls are TRBV5-1 and TRBJ1-1; 8 bases are a match to TRBD1. CDR1 and CDR2 from the germline V gene are SGHRS and YFSETQ. The CDR3 contains 18 residues. V lost 4 bases and J lost 0; bases outside the gene matches: 14. CDR3 amino acids: CASSPLPGGSGLNTEAFF. In DNA, the CDR3 is TGCGCCAGCAGCCCGTTGCCAGGGGGCTCTGGCCTGAACACTGAAGCTTTCTTT.

The V and J genes are TRBV4-2 and TRBJ2-3; no definite D call. V was pared by 4 bases and J by 4 bases, with 15 bases between. The CDR3 is 15 residues long. The germline CDR1 and CDR2 sequences are LGHNA and YNFKEQ. Written as DNA, the CDR3 is TGTGCCAGCAGCCGAGATCCTTTAGCCCCAGATACGCAGTATTTT. Amino acid sequence: CASSRDPLAPDTQYF.